This T cell receptor (beta chain) was profiled in a study of identical twins. TCRdb used MiXCR to reprocess the 5' RACE reads, holding one entry per CDR3 protein. Of 690,000 or so distinct CDR3 sequences in the sample, 8% to 9% were seen once. Whole-study findings and limits: It was out-of-frame TCR alpha sharing in monozygotic twins that models underestimated. Twin pairs' shared out-of-frame alpha sequences were enriched in low generation probability. Without tracking the same donors, conclusions rested on cross-sectional statistical analysis.

V lost 5 bases and J 5 bases, leaving 9 bases between the germline ends. This CDR3 has 12 amino acids. Germline CDR1 is MGHDK and CDR2 is SYGVNS. The sample holds a few counts of this clonotype. Its antigen remains unidentified. Separately, the same data were catalogued under a study of yellow fever vaccine responses in identical twins. Per that paper: Twins reportedly showed a vaccine T cell response that seemed partly convergent and partly personalized.

Sample: PBMCs. The rearrangement uses TRBV25-1 and TRBJ2-5; D perhaps matches TRBD2 (5 bases). This receptor was identified in a woman aged 18-35 years in good health. Here the CDR3 DNA reads TGTGCCAGCAGTCACACTAGGGAGACCCAGTACTTC. Translated: CASSHTRETQYF.